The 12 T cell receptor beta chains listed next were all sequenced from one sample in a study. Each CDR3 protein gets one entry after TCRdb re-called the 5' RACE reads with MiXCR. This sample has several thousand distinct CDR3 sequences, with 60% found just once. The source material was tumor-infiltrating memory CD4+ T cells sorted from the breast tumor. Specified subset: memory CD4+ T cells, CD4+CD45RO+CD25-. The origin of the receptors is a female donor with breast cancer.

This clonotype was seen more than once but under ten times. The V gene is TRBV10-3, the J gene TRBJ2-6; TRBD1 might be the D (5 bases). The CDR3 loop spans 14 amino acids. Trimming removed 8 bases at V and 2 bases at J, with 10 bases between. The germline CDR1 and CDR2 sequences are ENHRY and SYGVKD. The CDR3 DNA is TGTGCCATCGGTCAGGGTGCTGGGGCCAACGTCCTGACTTTC. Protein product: CAIGQGAGANVLTF.

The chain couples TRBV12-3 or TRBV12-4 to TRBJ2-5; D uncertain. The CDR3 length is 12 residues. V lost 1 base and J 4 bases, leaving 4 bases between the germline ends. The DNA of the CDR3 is TGTGCCAGCAGTTTAGACCGAGAGACCCAGTACTTC. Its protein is CASSLDRETQYF.

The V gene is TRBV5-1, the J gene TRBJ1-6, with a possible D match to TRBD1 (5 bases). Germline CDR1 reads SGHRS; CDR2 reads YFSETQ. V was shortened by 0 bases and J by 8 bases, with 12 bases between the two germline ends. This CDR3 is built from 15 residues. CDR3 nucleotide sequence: TGCGCCAGCAGCTTGGACTGGGGGAGGGATTCACCCCTCCACTTT. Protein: CASSLDWGRDSPLHF. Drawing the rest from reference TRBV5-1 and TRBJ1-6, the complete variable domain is KAGVTQTPRYLIKTRGQQVTLSCSPISGHRSVSWYQQTPGQGLQFLFEYFSETQRNKGNFPGRFSGRQFSNSRSEMNVSTLELGDSALYLCASSLDWGRDSPLHFGNGTRLTVT.

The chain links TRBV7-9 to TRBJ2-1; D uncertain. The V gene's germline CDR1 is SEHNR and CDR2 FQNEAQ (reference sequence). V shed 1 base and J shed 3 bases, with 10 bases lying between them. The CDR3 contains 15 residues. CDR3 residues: CASSLGVGVYNEQFF. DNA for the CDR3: TGTGCCAGCAGCTTAGGCGTTGGCGTCTACAATGAGCAGTTCTTC.

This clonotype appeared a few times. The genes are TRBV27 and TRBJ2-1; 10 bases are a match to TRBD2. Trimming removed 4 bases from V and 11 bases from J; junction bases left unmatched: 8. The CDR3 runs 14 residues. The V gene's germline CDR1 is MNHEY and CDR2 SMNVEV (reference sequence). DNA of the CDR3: TGTGCCAGCAGTTCCGTACTAGCGGGGAGTAAGCAGTTCTTC. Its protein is CASSSVLAGSKQFF.

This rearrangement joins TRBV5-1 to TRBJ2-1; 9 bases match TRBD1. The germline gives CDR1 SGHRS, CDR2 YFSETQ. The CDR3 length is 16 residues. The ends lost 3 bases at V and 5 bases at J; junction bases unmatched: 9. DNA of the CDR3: TGCGCCAGCAGCTACTCCCGGGACAGGGCCGACAATGAGCAGTTCTTC. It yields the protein CASSYSRDRADNEQFF.

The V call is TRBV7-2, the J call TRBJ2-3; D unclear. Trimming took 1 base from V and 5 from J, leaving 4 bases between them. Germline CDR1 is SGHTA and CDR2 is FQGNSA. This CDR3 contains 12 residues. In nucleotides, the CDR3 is TGTGCCAGCAGCTTAGGTCTAGATACGCAGTATTTT. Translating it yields CASSLGLDTQYF. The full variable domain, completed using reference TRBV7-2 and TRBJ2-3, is GAGVSQSPSNKVTEKGKDVELRCDPISGHTALYWYRQSLGQGLEFLIYFQGNSAPDKSGLPSDRFSAERTGGSVSTLTIQRTQQEDSAVYLCASSLGLDTQYFGPGTRLTVL.

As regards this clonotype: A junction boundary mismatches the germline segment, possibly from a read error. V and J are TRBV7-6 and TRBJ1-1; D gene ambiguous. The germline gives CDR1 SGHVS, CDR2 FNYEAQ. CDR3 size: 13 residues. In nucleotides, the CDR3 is TGTGCTAGCAGCTTAACCCCGAACACTGAAGCTTTCTTT. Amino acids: CASSLTPNTEAFF.

CDR3 sequence: CASSVGDNEQFF. The DNA for the CDR3 is TGTGCCAGCAGTGTCGGAGACAATGAGCAGTTCTTC. V and J are TRBV2 and TRBJ2-1; D gene unclear. CDR1 is SNHLY and CDR2 is FYNNEI in the germline V gene. The CDR3 is made up of 12 amino acids. V dropped 4 bases and J dropped 5 bases, with 6 bases sitting between them.

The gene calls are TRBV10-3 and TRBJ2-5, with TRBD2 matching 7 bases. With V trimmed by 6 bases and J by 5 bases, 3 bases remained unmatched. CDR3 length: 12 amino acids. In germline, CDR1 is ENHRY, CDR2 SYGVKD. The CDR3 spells CAISAGGETQYF. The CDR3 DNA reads TGTGCCATCAGCGCCGGGGGGGAGACCCAGTACTTC.

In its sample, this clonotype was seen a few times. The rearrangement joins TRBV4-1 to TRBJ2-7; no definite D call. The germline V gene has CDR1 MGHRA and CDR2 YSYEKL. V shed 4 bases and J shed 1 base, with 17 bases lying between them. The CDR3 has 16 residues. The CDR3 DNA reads TGCGCCAGCAGCCCTTTGTGGGCGTCTGGGTCCTACGAGCAGTACTTC. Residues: CASSPLWASGSYEQYF.

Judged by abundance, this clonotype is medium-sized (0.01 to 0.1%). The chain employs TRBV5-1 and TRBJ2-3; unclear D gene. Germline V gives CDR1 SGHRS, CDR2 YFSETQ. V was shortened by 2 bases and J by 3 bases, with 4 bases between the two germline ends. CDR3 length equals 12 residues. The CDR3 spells CASSFGTDTQYF. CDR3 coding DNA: TGCGCCAGCAGCTTTGGGACAGATACGCAGTATTTT. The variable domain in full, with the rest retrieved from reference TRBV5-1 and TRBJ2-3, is KAGVTQTPRYLIKTRGQQVTLSCSPISGHRSVSWYQQTPGQGLQFLFEYFSETQRNKGNFPGRFSGRQFSNSRSEMNVSTLELGDSALYLCASSFGTDTQYFGPGTRLTVL.